The sequence of this T cell receptor beta chain was determined in a study of T-cell memory formation after mild COVID-19. In germline, CDR1 is MNHNY, CDR2 SVGAGI (reference sequence). V lost 2 bases to trimming and J lost 2 bases; unmatched junction nucleotides: 6. CDR3 length equals 16 residues. TCRdb redid the calling of the 5' RACE reads with MiXCR, one entry per CDR3 protein. The data show 200,000 to 250,000 distinct CDR3 sequences, over 8.5% seen once. This clonotype showed up just a few times. Sequencing input: PBMCs or a T cell subset sorted from them (not recorded which). The origin of this receptor is a man younger than 30 who had mild COVID-19 (a few samples of this study predate the infection). Cell type and time point are not known. The rearrangement uses TRBV6-6 and TRBJ2-7, with TRBD2 identical over 10 bases. This CDR3 is CASSYGSGGSTYEQYV. The CDR3 nucleotides are TGTGCCAGCAGTTACGGTAGCGGGGGGTCCACCTACGAGCAGTACGTC.